A single sample gave rise to the 28 T cell receptor beta chains below, sequenced in a study of OX40 agonist ivuxolimab in advanced cancers. The data were produced by immunoSEQ multiplex PCR, yet TCRdb's version contains in-frame clones alone and is incomplete. The sample has 65,000 to 80,000 clones, more than 70% seen once. The specimen was CD4+ or CD8+ T cells sorted from blood, collected in a trial of the OX40 agonist ivuxolimab. The receptors were sampled from an adult with an advanced solid tumor such as melanoma, head and neck, liver or kidney cancer.

The count of this clone is one. The chain is built from TRBV5-5 and TRBJ2-2; 7 bases align to TRBD1. With 3 bases clipped from V and 0 bases from J, the junction kept 2 bases outside the gene matches. This CDR3 has 15 amino acids. CDR1 is SGHKS, CDR2 YYEKEE, per germline (reference sequence). The CDR3 DNA follows: TGTGCCAGCAGCTGGACAGGATCGAACACCGGGGAGCTGTTTTTT. Protein product: CASSWTGSNTGELFF.

CDR3 in amino acids: CASSLLAGVGNEQFF. DNA of the CDR3: TGCGCCAGCAGCTTACTAGCGGGAGTTGGTAATGAGCAGTTCTTC. This chain connects TRBV5-1 to TRBJ2-1; 11 bases agree with TRBD2. The ends lost 2 bases at V and 7 bases at J; junction bases unmatched: 5. There are 15 residues in the CDR3. Germline CDR1 and CDR2: SGHRS and YFSETQ.

This clone has just one count. This chain uses TRBV28 with TRBJ1-6; 7 bases are shared with TRBD1. The CDR3 runs to 17 residues. Germline values: CDR1 MDHEN, CDR2 SYDVKM. V shed 5 bases and J 7 bases; nucleotides not matched to a gene: 14. The CDR3 region has the DNA TGTGCCAGCAGTCCCCCTGGGATGACAGGGAAGAATTCACCCCTCCACTTT. Translation gives CASSPPGMTGKNSPLHF.

The chain couples TRBV4-2 to TRBJ2-5; D might be TRBD1 (5 bases). The DNA end is more similar to TRBJ2-7, so the J call may be wrong. CDR3 length equals 15 residues. Germline V lookup: CDR1 LGHNA, CDR2 YNFKEQ. CDR3 region: CASSQGRQINYEQYF. The CDR3 coding sequence is TGTGCCAGCAGCCAAGGAAGACAGATAAACTACGAGCAGTACTTC.

This sequence joins TRBV5-6 and TRBJ2-1, with TRBD1 matching over 7 bases. The junction had 11 bases not matched to a gene; V was cut back by 1 base and J by 10 bases. Germline V gives CDR1 SGHDT, CDR2 YYEEEE. CDR3 size: 15 residues. CDR3 amino acids: CASSLLGGSFKEQFF. DNA for the CDR3: TGTGCCAGCAGCTTGTTAGGGGGCAGTTTTAAAGAGCAGTTCTTC.

This chain joins TRBV18 and TRBJ2-5; 7 bases are a match to TRBD1. This CDR3 is 16 amino acids long. Per the germline V gene, CDR1 is KGHSH and CDR2 is LQKENI. V was pared by 4 bases and J by 3 bases, with 11 bases of the junction left unmatched. The DNA of the CDR3 is TGTGCCAGCTCACTTACCCGACAGGGTGGAGAAGAGACCCAGTACTTC. Residues: CASSLTRQGGEETQYF.

The table lists this clone with many counts. The chain carries TRBV28 and TRBJ1-2, with 9 bases that match TRBD1. The CDR3 totals 14 residues. CDR1 and CDR2 (germline): MDHEN, SYDVKM. Germline trimming cut 8 bases from V and 4 bases from J; bases unmatched to any gene: 8. The CDR3 DNA reads as TGTGCCAGCTACACCGGGACAGGGTCCTATGGCTACACCTTC. This translates into CASYTGTGSYGYTF.

The rearrangement links TRBV4-3 to TRBJ2-3; 9 bases match TRBD2. The CDR3 totals 15 residues. V lost 7 bases and J lost 3; bases outside the gene matches: 8. Germline V gene sequence: CDR1 LGHNA, CDR2 YSLEER. In nucleotides, the CDR3 is TGCGCCAGCACCCGTCGCGCGGGAGGGACAGATACGCAGTATTTT. Translated: CASTRRAGGTDTQYF.

This sequence joins TRBV28 and TRBJ1-4; possibly TRBD1 for D (5 bases). Trimming stripped 5 bases from V and 8 bases from J, with 12 bases between. Germline CDR1 and CDR2: MDHEN and SYDVKM. This CDR3 comprises 13 residues. The CDR3 DNA reads TGTGCCAGCAGTATCGCAGGGTACGAAAAACTGTTTTTT. Translation gives CASSIAGYEKLFF.

The CDR3 is CASSLGGRTEAFF. The CDR3, as DNA: TGTGCCAGCAGTTTAGGGGGACGGACTGAAGCTTTCTTT. The V call is TRBV27, the J call TRBJ1-1; possible D gene TRBD1, 5 bases. The ends were cut back, 2 bases at V and 5 bases at J, with 9 bases in the middle. The germline CDR1 and CDR2 sequences are MNHEY and SMNVEV (reference sequence). CDR3 length: 13 amino acids.

The rearrangement links TRBV9 to TRBJ1-2; perhaps TRBD1 as D (6 bases). CDR3 length: 12 amino acids. CDR1 and CDR2 (germline): SGDLS, YYNGEE. V was cut by 7 bases and J by 1 base, with 8 bases left in between. CDR3 amino acids: CASQQGNYGYTF. Here the CDR3 DNA reads TGTGCCAGCCAACAGGGTAACTATGGCTACACCTTC.

The CDR3 loop is CASRPGVGGYTEAFF. For the CDR3, the DNA is TGCGCCAGCAGACCAGGGGTCGGGGGTTACACTGAAGCTTTCTTT. The V and J genes are TRBV5-1 and TRBJ1-1, with a possible D match to TRBD1 (6 bases). V lost 5 bases and J lost 3, with 17 bases in between. CDR3 length: 15 residues. CDR1 and CDR2 (germline): SGHRS, YFSETQ.

The chain joins TRBV2 to TRBJ2-3; 14 bases fit TRBD2. This CDR3 region has 17 residues. V trimming: 6 bases; J trimming: 4 bases; junction bases outside the gene matches: 9. CDR1 is SNHLY and CDR2 is FYNNEI in the germline V gene. The CDR3 bases are TGTGCCAGCAGAGCGACTAGCGGGGGGGTTCTCGCAGATACGCAGTATTTT. Protein sequence: CASRATSGGVLADTQYF.

The chain carries TRBV6-5 and TRBJ2-7, with D unclear. V was shortened by 0 bases and J by 3 bases, with 6 bases between the two germline ends. The CDR3 has 13 residues. The germline CDR1 and CDR2 sequences are MNHEY and SVGAGI. CDR3 nucleotides: TGTGCCAGCAGTTACTCAGTCCTCTACGAGCAGTACTTC. Translating it yields CASSYSVLYEQYF.

This clone has only a few counts. The chain joins TRBV7-7 to TRBJ2-7; 7 bases align to TRBD1. The CDR3 contains 15 residues. CDR1 and CDR2 from the germline V gene are SSHAT and FNYEAQ (reference sequence). V lost 9 bases and J lost 6; bases outside the gene matches: 17. The DNA of the CDR3 is TGTGCCAGGTCGGACAGGACCCTATCCCTTTGCGAGCAGTACGTC. It translates to CARSDRTLSLCEQYV.

The rearrangement links TRBV4-2 to TRBJ2-2; TRBD2 aligns across 12 bases. V lost 3 bases to trimming and J lost 3 bases; unmatched junction nucleotides: 20. Germline V gene sequence: CDR1 LGHNA, CDR2 YNFKEQ. This CDR3 spans 22 amino acids. CDR3 coding DNA: TGTGCCAGCAGCCAGCGCCGACAGGTCTCCGGGACTAGCGGGCAGTACACCGGGGAGCTGTTTTTT. As protein: CASSQRRQVSGTSGQYTGELFF.

The J gene is TRBJ1-4, the V gene TRBV13; no clear D. From germline, CDR1 is PRHDT and CDR2 FYEKMQ (reference sequence). V was trimmed by 2 bases and J by 4 bases, leaving 8 bases between them. CDR3 length equals 14 residues. CDR3 sequence reads: CASSLRGSNEKLFF. In DNA form, the CDR3 reads TGTGCCAGCAGCTTACGTGGCAGTAATGAAAAACTGTTTTTT.

The gene calls are TRBV28 and TRBJ2-3, with TRBD2 identical over 10 bases. The J segment lost 2 bases and the V segment lost 5 bases, leaving 7 bases of the junction unmatched. This CDR3 spans 16 amino acids. CDR1 is MDHEN and CDR2 is SYDVKM in the germline V gene. The CDR3 nucleotides read TGTGCCAGCAGTCCTGAGGGGACTAGCGACACAGATACGCAGTATTTT. It encodes CASSPEGTSDTDTQYF.

This chain joins TRBV11-2 and TRBJ2-3, with 11 bases matching TRBD1. Germline assignment: CDR1 SGHAT and CDR2 FQNNGV. V shed 5 bases, J shed 1 base, and the junction held 5 bases outside the gene matches. The CDR3 extends over 16 amino acids. CDR3 region: CASSKGQGAGTDTQYF. CDR3 coding DNA: TGTGCCAGCAGCAAAGGACAGGGGGCCGGCACAGATACGCAGTATTTT.

The V and J genes are TRBV2 and TRBJ1-4; 11 nucleotides agree with TRBD1. This CDR3 region has 16 residues. The V gene's germline CDR1 is SNHLY and CDR2 FYNNEI. J gave up 6 bases and V 10 bases, and 13 bases lay outside the gene matches. As DNA, the CDR3 is TGTGCCATCCCGGGACAGGGGGTACGGAGGGATGAAAAACTGTTTTTT. Translating it yields CAIPGQGVRRDEKLFF.

The chain uses TRBV7-2 and TRBJ1-1, with D tentatively TRBD1 (6 bases). The length of the CDR3 is 13 residues. V dropped 5 bases and J dropped 3 bases, with 10 bases sitting between them. Looked up from germline, CDR1 is SGHTA and CDR2 is FQGNSA. The CDR3 is CASSPRQDTEAFF. CDR3 sequence (DNA): TGTGCCAGCAGCCCCAGACAGGACACTGAAGCTTTCTTT.

The table lists this clone with a few counts. V is TRBV27 and J is TRBJ2-7; possible D gene TRBD1, 5 bases. With 9 bases removed from V and 6 bases from J, the gap between germline ends came to 12 bases. CDR1 is MNHEY and CDR2 is SMNVEV in the germline V gene (reference sequence). The CDR3 consists of 11 residues. The CDR3 reads CASSKGIEQYF. As DNA, the CDR3 is TGTGCCAGTTCGAAGGGGATCGAGCAGTACTTC.

V is TRBV15 and J is TRBJ2-7; 9 nucleotides match TRBD2. V shed 3 bases and J 6 bases; nucleotides not matched to a gene: 12. This CDR3 has 16 amino acids. The germline gives CDR1 LNHNV, CDR2 YYDKDF (reference sequence). CDR3: CATSRRGGRPPSEQYF. DNA for the CDR3: TGTGCCACCAGCAGGCGGGGGGGGAGGCCACCTTCCGAGCAGTACTTC.

This clone was picked up one time. V gene TRBV5-5 combines with J gene TRBJ2-1; D is uncertain. The CDR3 spans 15 residues. The V end was cut by 0 bases, the J end by 0 bases, with 7 bases between. Germline V lookup: CDR1 SGHKS, CDR2 YYEKEE (reference sequence). CDR3 coding DNA: TGTGCCAGCAGCTTGGCTTATAGCTCCTACAATGAGCAGTTCTTC. Amino acids: CASSLAYSSYNEQFF.

V usage is TRBV7-9 and J usage is TRBJ1-1; tentative D call: TRBD1 (5 bases). The CDR3 spans 12 residues. Trimming removed 3 bases at V and 10 bases at J, with 12 bases between. Germline V gene data show CDR1 as SEHNR and CDR2 as FQNEAQ (reference sequence). CDR3 in amino acids: CASSFAGARAFF. CDR3 bases: TGTGCCAGCAGCTTTGCCGGGGCGCGAGCTTTCTTT.

This clone was found a few times. The V call is TRBV30, the J call TRBJ2-7, with a tentative D call TRBD1 (6 bases). Germline V gene data show CDR1 as GTSNPN and CDR2 as SVGIG (reference sequence). The CDR3 spans 16 residues. Trimming stripped 2 bases from V and 2 bases from J, with 19 bases between. The CDR3 region is CAWSKYWTEQPYEQYF. CDR3 sequence (DNA): TGTGCCTGGAGTAAGTATTGGACAGAGCAACCCTACGAGCAGTACTTC.

The genes are TRBV5-4 and TRBJ1-5; D possibly corresponds to TRBD1 (5 bases). Deletions cut 5 bases from V and 5 bases from J, with 11 bases between. CDR1 is SGHNT, CDR2 YYREEE, per germline (reference sequence). The CDR3 sequence is 13 residues long. The CDR3 spells CASSTGLHQPQHF. The CDR3 nucleotides read TGTGCCAGCAGTACAGGTCTACATCAGCCCCAGCATTTT.

The V gene is TRBV19, the J gene TRBJ1-6; possible D gene TRBD1, 5 bases. Trimming removed 1 base at V and 7 bases at J, with 5 bases between. Germline CDR1 is LNHDA and CDR2 is SQIVND (reference sequence). The length of the CDR3 is 13 residues. CDR3 DNA: TGTGCCAGTAGTATAGGACAGAATTCACCCCTCCACTTT. This gives the protein CASSIGQNSPLHF.